Listed here are 8 T cell receptor beta chains from one sample, sequenced in a study of T cells in Graves' hyperthyroidism and ophthalmopathy. Authors of the study amplified TCR beta CDR3 regions from RNA transcripts. An initial round of RT-PCR targeting the TCR CDR3 relied on the HTBI primer set. TCRdb re-analysed the multiplex PCR reads in MiXCR, keeping a single row per CDR3 protein. The sample has hundreds of thousands of distinct CDR3 sequences, less than 15% seen once; the top ten hold roughly 10%. Sequenced sample: blood. These receptors came from a woman under 30 with Graves' hyperthyroidism.

J is TRBJ1-1 and V is TRBV6-2 or TRBV6-3; D ambiguous. The germline V gene has CDR1 MNHEY and CDR2 SVGEGT. This CDR3 region has 12 residues. Between the trimmed V and J ends, which lost 8 bases and 5 bases, there was a span of 12 bases. The CDR3 here is CASRQAETEAFF. As DNA, the CDR3 is TGTGCCAGCCGTCAGGCGGAGACTGAAGCTTTCTTT.

The chain carries TRBV11-2 and TRBJ2-1, with 7 bases matching TRBD1. The CDR3 loop spans 17 amino acids. The V gene's germline CDR1 is SGHAT and CDR2 FQNNGV. V lost 4 bases, J lost 8 bases, and 17 bases stayed unmatched. For the CDR3, the DNA is TGTGCCAGCAGCTGGGGGCTAGACAGGATAGGGGGCGATGAGCAGTTCTTC. Translation gives CASSWGLDRIGGDEQFF.

This clonotype turned up a few times. CDR3 sequence: CASSIIQGQHEQYF. The CDR3 nucleotides read TGTGCCAGTAGTATAATCCAGGGCCAGCACGAGCAGTACTTC. The J gene is TRBJ2-7, the V gene TRBV19; a weak D match, TRBD1 (5 bases). CDR1 and CDR2 from the germline V gene are LNHDA and SQIVND (reference sequence). The ends were cut back, 2 bases at V and 5 bases at J, with 13 bases in the middle. The CDR3 extends over 14 amino acids.

The gene calls are TRBV2 and TRBJ2-1, with 7 bases aligning to TRBD1. CDR1 and CDR2 from the germline V gene are SNHLY and FYNNEI. J was trimmed by 4 bases and V by 7 bases; bases with no gene match: 10. The CDR3 extends over 15 amino acids. Here the CDR3 reads CASKGAGVIYNEQFF. The CDR3 DNA reads as TGTGCCAGCAAGGGGGCAGGGGTCATATACAATGAGCAGTTCTTC. Full variable domain (outside the CDR3, taken from reference TRBV2 and TRBJ2-1): EPEVTQTPSHQVTQMGQEVILRCVPISNHLYFYWYRQILGQKVEFLVSFYNNEISEKSEIFDDQFSVERPDGSNFTLKIRSTKLEDSAMYFCASKGAGVIYNEQFFGPGTRLTVL.

Only a few counts were recorded for this clonotype. The rearrangement joins TRBV20-1 to TRBJ2-3, with 7 bases fitting TRBD1. This CDR3 region has 15 residues. Germline-derived CDR1 and CDR2 are DFQATT and SNEGSKA (reference sequence). The trim removed 1 base at V and 1 base at J, leaving 5 bases unmatched. The CDR3 DNA reads as TGCAGTGCTAGAGGGTGGGACAGAGGCACAGATACGCAGTATTTT. This translates into CSARGWDRGTDTQYF.

The table lists this clonotype with a count of one. The J gene is TRBJ1-4, the V gene TRBV6-9, with a tentative D call TRBD1 (5 bases). The CDR3 is 17 amino acids. Trimming removed 3 bases from V and 0 bases from J, with 14 bases in between. Germline CDR1 reads MNHGY; CDR2 reads SVAAGI. The CDR3 protein is CASSYGGNLATNEKLFF. The CDR3, as DNA: TGTGCCAGCAGTTACGGGGGTAACCTTGCAACTAATGAAAAACTGTTTTTT.

This clonotype was detected once. The chain recombines TRBV19 with TRBJ2-4; 14 bases map to TRBD2. V shed 0 bases, J shed 13 bases, and the junction held 8 bases outside the gene matches. The CDR3 totals 16 residues. From germline, CDR1 is LNHDA and CDR2 SQIVND (reference sequence). CDR3 sequence reads: CASSIELGLAGAGQYF. The CDR3 DNA follows: TGTGCCAGTAGTATAGAACTGGGACTAGCGGGAGCCGGCCAGTACTTC. The full variable domain, its missing parts supplied by reference TRBV19 and TRBJ2-4, is DGGITQSPKYLFRKEGQNVTLSCEQNLNHDAMYWYRQDPGQGLRLIYYSQIVNDFQKGDIAEGYSVSREKKESFPLTVTSAQKNPTAFYLCASSIELGLAGAGQYFGAGTRLSVL.

V usage is TRBV10-3 and J usage is TRBJ1-3; no definite D call. Per germline, CDR1 ENHRY and CDR2 SYGVKD. The V end lost 5 bases, the J end lost 0 bases, and 11 bases lay between the germline ends. The length of the CDR3 is 15 residues. CDR3 DNA: TGTGCCATCAGTTGGGCAGCTAACTCTGGAAACACCATATATTTT. It codes for CAISWAANSGNTIYF.